This section outlines one T cell receptor beta chain sequence together with its context. Treatment reported: around 19 received Ad26.COV2.S at low or high dose, single or two shots; about 5 received placebo; per-sample allocation not given. Specimen acquisition occurred on day 63 following the initial vaccine or placebo injection. This sample is drawn from a study of Ad26.COV2.S vaccination and SARS-CoV-2 variants. The repertoire was sequenced with immunoSEQ multiplex PCR; TCRdb's copy has only in-frame clones and lacks some. Of about 480,000 clones listed, roughly 87% are singletons. This CDR3 contains 15 residues. The ends were cut back, 4 bases at V and 0 bases at J, with 8 bases in the middle. The V gene's germline CDR1 is SGHRS and CDR2 YFSETQ.

The chain uses TRBV5-1 and TRBJ2-6; no clear D gene. This sequence originates from a person aged 18-60 years who received the Ad26.COV2.S COVID-19 vaccine or a placebo. This specimen was peripheral blood, taken in a trial of Ad26.COV2.S vaccine versus placebo. CDR3 nucleotide sequence: TGCGCCAGCAGCCCCCGGGTCTCTGGGGCCAACGTCCTGACTTTC. Translation: CASSPRVSGANVLTF.